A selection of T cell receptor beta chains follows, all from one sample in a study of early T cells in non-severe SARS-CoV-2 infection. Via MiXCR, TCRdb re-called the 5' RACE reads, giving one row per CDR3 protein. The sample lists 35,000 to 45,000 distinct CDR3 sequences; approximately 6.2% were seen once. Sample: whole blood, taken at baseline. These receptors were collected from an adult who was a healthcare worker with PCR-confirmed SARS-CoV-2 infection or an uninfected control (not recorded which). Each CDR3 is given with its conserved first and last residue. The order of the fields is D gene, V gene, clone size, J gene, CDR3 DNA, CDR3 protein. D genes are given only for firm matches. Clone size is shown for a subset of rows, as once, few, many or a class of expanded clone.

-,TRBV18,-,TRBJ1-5,TGTGCCAGCTCACTCCGACAGGATGTTAGCAATCAGCCCCAGCATTTT,CASSLRQDVSNQPQHF
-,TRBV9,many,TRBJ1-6,TGTGCCAGCAGCGTCAGGGGAGGCAATTCACCCCTCCACTTT,CASSVRGGNSPLHF
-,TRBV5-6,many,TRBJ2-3,TGTGCCAGCAGCTTGGCTCGCACAGATACGCAGTATTTT,CASSLARTDTQYF
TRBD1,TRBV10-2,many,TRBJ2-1,TGCGCCAGCAGTGAGTCCCAGGGGGCCTACAATGAGCAGTTCTTC,CASSESQGAYNEQFF
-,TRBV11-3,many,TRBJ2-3,TGTGCCAGCAGCGCCACAGATACGCAGTATTTT,CASSATDTQYF
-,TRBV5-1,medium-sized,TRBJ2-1,TGCGCCAGCAGCTTGGGTGGGAGCTCCTACAATGAGCAGTTCTTC,CASSLGGSSYNEQFF
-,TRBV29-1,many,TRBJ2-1,TGCAGCGTTGACAGGGACGGTTACAATGAGCAGTTCTTC,CSVDRDGYNEQFF
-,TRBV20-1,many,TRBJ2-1,TGCAGTGCTTACCGTAGGGGGGGGGCGAGTGAGCAGTTCTTC,CSAYRRGGASEQFF
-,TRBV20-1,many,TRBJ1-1,TGCAGTGTTGGGGGGCGGATGAACACTGAAGCTTTCTTT,CSVGGRMNTEAFF
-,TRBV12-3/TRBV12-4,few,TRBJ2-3,TGTGCCAGCAGGAAGGGGGTTATATTTGATACGCAGTATTTT,CASRKGVIFDTQYF
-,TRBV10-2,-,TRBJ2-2,TGCGCCAGCAGCGAGACAGGTCCCGGGGAGCTGTTTTTT,CASSETGPGELFF
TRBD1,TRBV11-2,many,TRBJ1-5,TGTGCCAGCAGCTCACAGGGGATCGGCAATCAGCCCCAGCATTTT,CASSSQGIGNQPQHF
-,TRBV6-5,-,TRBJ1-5,TGTGCCAGCAGTTACTCTTCCAGGGGCAATCAGCCCCAGCATTTT,CASSYSSRGNQPQHF
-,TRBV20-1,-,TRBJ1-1,TGCAGTGCTAGGAGAGACTACACTGAAGCTTTCTTT,CSARRDYTEAFF
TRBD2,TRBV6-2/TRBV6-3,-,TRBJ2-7,TGTGCCAGCAGCCTTACCAGCGGGGGATACGAGCAGTACTTC,CASSLTSGGYEQYF
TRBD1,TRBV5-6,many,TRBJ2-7,TGTGCCAGCAGCCCGGCAGGGGGCTTAGTTTACGAGCAGTACTTC,CASSPAGGLVYEQYF
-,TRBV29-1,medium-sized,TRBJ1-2,TGCAGCGTTGAGAGCAGCCCCTATGGCTACACCTTC,CSVESSPYGYTF
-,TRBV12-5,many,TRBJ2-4,TGTGCTAGTGGTTTGGCCGGGACACCACAGTACTTC,CASGLAGTPQYF
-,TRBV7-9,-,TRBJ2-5,TGTGCCAGCAGCCGTACAGGGCCCCAAGAGACCCAGTACTTC,CASSRTGPQETQYF
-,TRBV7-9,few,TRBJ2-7,TGTGCCAGCAGTTCGGGAGCCATTACAGCTTCCTACGAGCAGTACTTC,CASSSGAITASYEQYF
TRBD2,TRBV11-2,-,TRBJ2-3,TGTGCCAGCAGCTTAGAATTGCGGGGGGACACAGATACGCAGTATTTT,CASSLELRGDTDTQYF
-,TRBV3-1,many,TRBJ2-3,TGTGCCAGCAGCCCCTCCACGAATACGCAGTATTTT,CASSPSTNTQYF
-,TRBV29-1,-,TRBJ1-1,TGCAGCGTTGGGGTGGCCAGGGCGAACACTGAAGCTTTCTTT,CSVGVARANTEAFF
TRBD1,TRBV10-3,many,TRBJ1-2,TGTGCCATCAGTGAGAGGACAGGCTATGGCTACACCTTC,CAISERTGYGYTF
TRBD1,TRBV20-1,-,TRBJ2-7,TGCAGTGCTAGAGAGCGACAGGGGTTATCCTACGAGCAGTACTTC,CSARERQGLSYEQYF
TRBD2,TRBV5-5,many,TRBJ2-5,TGTGCCAGCAGCTTGACTCCAACGGGGGGGCAAGAGACCCAGTACTTC,CASSLTPTGGQETQYF
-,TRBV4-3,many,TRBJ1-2,TGCGCCAGCAGCCAAGTGAAGGGTAACTATGGCTACACCTTC,CASSQVKGNYGYTF
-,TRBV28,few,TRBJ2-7,TGTGCCAGCAGCCCTAGAATCTTTGAGCAGTACTTC,CASSPRIFEQYF
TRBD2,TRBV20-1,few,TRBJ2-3,TGCAGTGCTAGAGGGCTAGCGGGGGACTCTAGCACAGATACGCAGTATTTT,CSARGLAGDSSTDTQYF
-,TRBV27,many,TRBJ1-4,TGTGCCAGCAGTTTATCGGGACGGCACTCAACTAATGAAAAACTGTTTTTT,CASSLSGRHSTNEKLFF
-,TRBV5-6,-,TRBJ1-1,TGTGCCAGCAGCTTGATCGGCCCCGTGAACACTGAAGCTTTCTTT,CASSLIGPVNTEAFF
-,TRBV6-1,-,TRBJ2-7,TGTGCCAGCAGTGATGGGGGCTACGAGCAGTACTTC,CASSDGGYEQYF
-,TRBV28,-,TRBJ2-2,TGTGCCAGCAGTGAGAACACCGGGGAGCTGTTTTTT,CASSENTGELFF
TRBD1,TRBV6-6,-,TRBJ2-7,TGTGCCAGCAGTGGGCCGGGACAGGGGAGCGAGCAGTACTTC,CASSGPGQGSEQYF
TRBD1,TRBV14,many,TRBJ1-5,TGTGCCAGCAGCCAAGTTGGGACAGTGCTTAGCAATCAGCCCCAGCATTTT,CASSQVGTVLSNQPQHF
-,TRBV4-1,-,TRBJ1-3,TGCGCCAGCAGCCCGGACCGACAGGCTGGAAACACCATATATTTT,CASSPDRQAGNTIYF
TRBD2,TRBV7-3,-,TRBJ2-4,TGTGCCAGCAGCGCCCCTCCGGGACTAGCCCCCTCCAAAAACATTCAGTACTTC,CASSAPPGLAPSKNIQYF
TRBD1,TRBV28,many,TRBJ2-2,TGTGCCAGCAGAAATGACAGGGGACGCACCGGGGAGCTGTTTTTT,CASRNDRGRTGELFF
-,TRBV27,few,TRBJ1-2,TGTGCCAGCTCGACCGCGACGGGACTCTATGGCTACACCTTC,CASSTATGLYGYTF
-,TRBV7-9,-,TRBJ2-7,TGTGCCAGCAGGTTAGGGGGGACCTACGAGCAGTACTTC,CASRLGGTYEQYF
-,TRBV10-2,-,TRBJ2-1,TGCGCCAGCAGACAGGGAGGCTACAATGAGCAGTTCTTC,CASRQGGYNEQFF
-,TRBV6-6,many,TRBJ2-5,TGTGCCAGCAGTTTCAGGGGGGCAGAGACCCAGTACTTC,CASSFRGAETQYF
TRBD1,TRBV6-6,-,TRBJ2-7,TGTGCCAGCAGGCCCGGGACAGGGGAAAACGAGCAGTACTTC,CASRPGTGENEQYF
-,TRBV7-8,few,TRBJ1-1,TGTGCCAGCAGCTTAGCTGGGATCGCTTTCTTT,CASSLAGIAFF
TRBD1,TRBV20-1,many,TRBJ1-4,TGCAGTGCTAGGGGGACAGGGGGCAACAATGAAAAACTGTTTTTT,CSARGTGGNNEKLFF
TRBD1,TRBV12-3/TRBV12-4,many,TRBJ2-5,TGTGCCAGCAGTCGGGACAGGGGTGAGACCCAGTACTTC,CASSRDRGETQYF
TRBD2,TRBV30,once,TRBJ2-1,TGTGCCTGGAGACTAGCGGGGGCCAATGAGCAGTTCTTC,CAWRLAGANEQFF
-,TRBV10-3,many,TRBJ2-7,TGTGCCATCAGTGAAGGGGTCTACGAGCAGTACTTC,CAISEGVYEQYF
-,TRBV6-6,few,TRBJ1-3,TGTGCCAGCAGTTACTCTGTCGGCAGCTCTGGAAACACCATATATTTT,CASSYSVGSSGNTIYF
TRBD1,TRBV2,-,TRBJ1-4,TGTGCCAGCAGTTTCGGGACAGGGTCAACTAATGAAAAACTGTTTTTT,CASSFGTGSTNEKLFF
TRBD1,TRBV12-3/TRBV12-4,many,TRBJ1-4,TGTGCCAGCAGTCAGACAGGGGTTAATGAAAAACTGTTTTTT,CASSQTGVNEKLFF
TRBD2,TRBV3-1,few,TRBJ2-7,TGTGCCAGCAGCCGGCCTAAGGGGAGGGAGTACGAGCAGTACTTC,CASSRPKGREYEQYF
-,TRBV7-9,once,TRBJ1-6,TGTGCCAGCAGCCCGGGGATACGGTCACCCCTCCACTTT,CASSPGIRSPLHF
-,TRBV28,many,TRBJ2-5,TGTGCCAGCACCGTGGGGGGAAAACAAGAGACCCAGTACTTC,CASTVGGKQETQYF
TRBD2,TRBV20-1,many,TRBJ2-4,TGCAGTGCTAGCGGGGGGGACATTCAGTACTTC,CSASGGDIQYF
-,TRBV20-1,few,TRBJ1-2,TGCACTTACCCGACAGACTCTAACTATGGCTACACCTTC,CTYPTDSNYGYTF